The T cell receptor (beta chain) described here comes from a study of T-cell memory formation after mild COVID-19. Study overall: TCR clusters were mostly confined to one donor each.

This clonotype was recorded a few times. The antigen is unknown. The length of the CDR3 is 14 residues. CDR1 and CDR2 from the germline V gene are KGHDR and SFDVKD. V shed 5 bases and J shed 1 base, with 10 bases lying between them. Study-level findings and limits: CD4+ contracting clones were mainly CM and EM; CD8+ ones, EMRA. Pre-infection memory already had some responding clones, implying cross-reactive memory joined.

UMIs and sample barcodes were carried by the TCR alpha and TCR beta cDNA libraries that 5'RACE produced using constant-segment primers. TCRdb fed the 5' RACE reads into MiXCR, producing one record per CDR3 protein. The sample has 250,000 to 350,000 distinct CDR3 sequences, 15% to 20% seen once; the top ten hold 22%. Sequenced material: PBMCs or a T cell subset sorted from them (not recorded which). V usage is TRBV24-1 and J usage is TRBJ1-1; D is ambiguous. The source is a man aged 18 to 29 who had mild COVID-19 (a few samples of this study predate the infection). Cell type and time point are not known. The CDR3 sequence: CATSADRQNTEAFF. Written as DNA, the CDR3 is TGTGCCACCAGTGCCGATCGACAGAACACTGAAGCTTTCTTT.